This TCR beta chain was sequenced for a study of siplizumab effects on memory and regulatory T cells. TCRdb's table, derived via immunoSEQ multiplex PCR, lists solely in-frame clones and lacks some. Here the sample spans approximately 60,000 clones, just over 95% being singletons. In this sample, this clone turned up once. Mismatch with germline at one junction end may stem from a read error. The CDR3 sequence is 15 residues long. Germline V gives CDR1 MNHNS, CDR2 SASEGT. The source of this sequence is a human donor in good health. The chain links TRBV6-1 to TRBJ2-1; 8 bases agree with TRBD1. Material: naive CD8+ T cells sorted from blood. In DNA, the CDR3 is TGTGCCAGCAGGGAAGGACAGGGTCCGAACAATGAGCAGTTCTTC. Its protein product is CASREGQGPNNEQFF.